These 29 T cell receptor beta chains were sequenced from one sample in a study of naive and memory T cell subsets. Both TRBC1 and TRBC2 were covered by a beta constant-region primer of two equimolar oligonucleotides. TCRdb ran MiXCR on the UMI-ligation and nested PCR reads and lists one entry per CDR3 protein. The profile covers under 150,000 distinct CDR3 sequences, with about a sixth appearing a single time and about 0.14% taken by the ten largest. Sample: naive CD4+ T cells from blood. The source is a human donor in good health.

The CDR3 is CASSSPGNTDTQYF. The CDR3 nucleotides read TGCGCCAGCAGCTCCCCGGGTAACACAGATACGCAGTATTTT. The chain links TRBV5-1 to TRBJ2-3; D gene uncertain. Germline lookup yields CDR1 SGHRS and CDR2 YFSETQ. The CDR3 loop spans 14 amino acids. Trimming stripped 3 bases from V and 2 bases from J, with 10 bases between.

This rearrangement joins TRBV5-1 to TRBJ2-6; D is ambiguous. V was clipped by 3 bases and J by 0 bases, with 7 bases between them. The CDR3 length is 15 residues. CDR1 and CDR2 from the germline V gene are SGHRS and YFSETQ. The CDR3 DNA reads TGCGCCAGCAGCTCACGGCGCTCTGGGGCCAACGTCCTGACTTTC. Translating it yields CASSSRRSGANVLTF.

The V call is TRBV27, the J call TRBJ2-7, with D possibly matching TRBD2 (6 bases). CDR1 is MNHEY and CDR2 is SMNVEV in the germline V gene (reference sequence). The ends were cut back, 2 bases at V and 3 bases at J, with 14 bases in the middle. This CDR3 contains 15 residues. The CDR3 loop is CASSLPGRSRYEQYF. In nucleotides, the CDR3 is TGTGCCAGCAGTTTACCCGGGAGAAGTCGCTACGAGCAGTACTTC.

CDR3 DNA sequence: TGCAGTGCTAGATTCTGGGGGTATGAGCAGTTCTTC. Its protein is CSARFWGYEQFF. V gene TRBV20-1 combines with J gene TRBJ2-1; D tentatively reads TRBD1 or TRBD2 (5 bases each). CDR1 is DFQATT and CDR2 is SNEGSKA in the germline V gene (reference sequence). The CDR3 is 12 residues long. The germline V and J ends were trimmed by 2 bases and 8 bases, with 10 bases remaining between them.

This clonotype was counted a few times. The chain employs TRBV2 and TRBJ2-5; TRBD1 matches 10 bases. The length of the CDR3 is 15 residues. J was trimmed by 3 bases and V by 5 bases; bases with no gene match: 6. Germline lookup yields CDR1 SNHLY and CDR2 FYNNEI. Here the CDR3 reads CASSPLGTGEETQYF. CDR3 nucleotides: TGTGCCAGCAGTCCCCTCGGGACAGGGGAAGAGACCCAGTACTTC.

J is TRBJ2-4 and V is TRBV18; 9 positions match TRBD1. The CDR3 totals 20 residues. V trimming: 4 bases; J trimming: 1 base; junction bases outside the gene matches: 17. The germline V gene has CDR1 KGHSH and CDR2 LQKENI. The CDR3 nucleotides read TGTGCCAGCTCACTCCGGAGCCGGGACAGGGAGAGGTACGCCAAAAACATTCAGTACTTC. It is translated as CASSLRSRDRERYAKNIQYF.

This chain uses TRBV28 with TRBJ2-3; TRBD1 aligns across 7 bases. This CDR3 is built from 16 residues. The trim removed 1 base at V and 1 base at J, leaving 5 bases unmatched. The germline CDR1 and CDR2 sequences are MDHEN and SYDVKM. The CDR3 DNA follows: TGTGCCAGCAGTTTATATGAGGGGGCGGGCACAGATACGCAGTATTTT. It codes for CASSLYEGAGTDTQYF. The full variable domain, in which reference TRBV28 and TRBJ2-3 provide the parts outside the CDR3, is DVKVTQSSRYLVKRTGEKVFLECVQDMDHENMFWYRQDPGLGLRLIYFSYDVKMKEKGDIPEGYSVSREKKERFSLILESASTNQTSMYLCASSLYEGAGTDTQYFGPGTRLTVL.

This clonotype turned up a few times. The J gene is TRBJ2-1, the V gene TRBV20-1, with 9 bases matching TRBD2. The junction had 4 bases not matched to a gene; V was cut back by 3 bases and J by 4 bases. The germline CDR1 and CDR2 sequences are DFQATT and SNEGSKA (reference sequence). This CDR3 is built from 14 residues. The CDR3 sequence: CSARTSGKYNEQFF. The CDR3 bases are TGCAGTGCTAGGACTAGCGGAAAATACAATGAGCAGTTCTTC.

This chain connects TRBV28 to TRBJ2-1, with 12 bases identical to TRBD2. This CDR3 comprises 23 residues. The junction had 30 bases not matched to a gene; V was cut back by 4 bases and J by 8 bases. Germline V CDR1 and CDR2: MDHEN, SYDVKM. CDR3 DNA: TGTGCCAGCAGTTGCAGCCATCCTCAAGTATGTCTAGCGGGAGGGTACCCTAGGGATGAGCAGTTCTTC. It translates to CASSCSHPQVCLAGGYPRDEQFF.

CDR3 DNA: TGTGCCAGCAGTGAAGCTTCTCGACCGGGCGAGCAGTACTTC. The encoded protein is CASSEASRPGEQYF. The chain couples TRBV6-1 to TRBJ2-7; D unresolved. The CDR3 length is 14 residues. Germline CDR1 and CDR2: MNHNS and SASEGT. The V end was cut by 0 bases, the J end by 6 bases, with 12 bases between.

This clonotype was detected a few times. CDR3: CASSESYEQYF. The DNA for the CDR3 is TGTGCCAGCAGTGAGTCCTACGAGCAGTACTTC. The rearrangement uses TRBV6-2 or TRBV6-3 and TRBJ2-7, with no clear D. Trimming took 5 bases from V and 1 from J, leaving 3 bases between them. The CDR3 is made up of 11 amino acids. Germline V gene lookup returns CDR1 MNHEY and CDR2 SVGEGT.

The sample holds a few counts of this clonotype. One end of the junction is discordant with germline, which a read error may explain. CDR3 nucleotides: TGCAGTGCTAGAGCCTCGGGACTCCCGAAAACCGGGGAGCTGTTTTTT. Its protein product is CSARASGLPKTGELFF. The chain combines TRBV20-1 with TRBJ2-2; a weak D match, TRBD2 (6 bases). Germline V CDR1 and CDR2: DFQATT, SNEGSKA (reference sequence). The CDR3 sequence is 16 residues long.

The V gene is TRBV3-1, the J gene TRBJ2-5, with 9 bases that match TRBD2. CDR1 is LGHDT, CDR2 YNNKEL, per germline (reference sequence). CDR3 length: 17 residues. J gave up 4 bases and V 1 base, and 10 bases lay outside the gene matches. CDR3 amino acids: CASSQVVGLAGRETQYF. The CDR3 bases are TGTGCCAGCAGCCAAGTGGTCGGCCTAGCGGGAAGAGAGACCCAGTACTTC.

This rearrangement joins TRBV6-5 to TRBJ1-1, with unresolved D. This CDR3 is 14 amino acids long. CDR1 is MNHEY and CDR2 is SVGAGI in the germline V gene. Trimming shortened V by 2 bases and J by 5 bases, and 12 bases separated the two germline ends. The CDR3 nucleotides are TGTGCCAGCAGTTACGATCTCCTCGGGACTGAAGCTTTCTTT. The encoded protein is CASSYDLLGTEAFF.

This clonotype has a handful of counts. V is TRBV12-3 or TRBV12-4 and J is TRBJ2-3; 10 bases are a match to TRBD1. CDR3 length: 15 residues. V shed 5 bases and J 2 bases; nucleotides not matched to a gene: 4. The CDR3 loop reads CASSPGTGATDTQYF. In nucleotides, the CDR3 is TGTGCCAGCAGTCCCGGGACAGGGGCCACAGATACGCAGTATTTT.

This clonotype has just a few counts. This rearrangement joins TRBV5-1 to TRBJ1-3; D unclear. CDR3 length: 15 amino acids. Germline V gives CDR1 SGHRS, CDR2 YFSETQ. V gave up 0 bases and J gave up 0 bases, with 7 bases separating them. The CDR3 coding sequence is TGCGCCAGCAGCTTGGCCAGCAGCTCTGGAAACACCATATATTTT. It codes for CASSLASSSGNTIYF.

The J gene is TRBJ2-7, the V gene TRBV12-3 or TRBV12-4; D might be TRBD1 or TRBD2, each matching 5 bases. V was pared by 7 bases and J by 7 bases, with 14 bases between. The CDR3 is 12 amino acids. CDR3 protein: CASTGTHGEQYF. In DNA, the CDR3 is TGTGCCAGCACCGGGACCCACGGGGAGCAGTACTTC.

This clonotype was recorded a few times. V is TRBV5-1 and J is TRBJ2-3; 10 bases are a match to TRBD2. V dropped 4 bases and J dropped 0; count of bases not matched to a gene: 2. This CDR3 spans 15 amino acids. Germline V CDR1 and CDR2: SGHRS, YFSETQ. In nucleotides, the CDR3 is TGCGCCAGCAGCCAACTAGCGGGAAGCACAGATACGCAGTATTTT. The encoded protein is CASSQLAGSTDTQYF.

This clonotype was seen ten or more times. The chain combines TRBV7-9 with TRBJ2-2; 7 nucleotides line up with TRBD1. In germline, CDR1 is SEHNR, CDR2 FQNEAQ (reference sequence). Trimming at V came to 7 bases and at J to 6 bases, leaving 14 bases not matched to a gene. The CDR3 runs 16 residues. The CDR3 sequence: CASTFQTGVTSGELFF. CDR3 DNA: TGTGCCAGCACGTTTCAAACAGGGGTGACGTCCGGGGAGCTGTTTTTT.

The chain recombines TRBV7-2 with TRBJ2-3; D gene unclear. Deletions cut 3 bases from V and 2 bases from J, with 9 bases between. Germline CDR1 reads SGHTA; CDR2 reads FQGNSA. The CDR3 totals 14 residues. The chain's CDR3 is CASSFRLATDTQYF. Here the CDR3 DNA reads TGTGCCAGCAGCTTCCGACTTGCCACAGATACGCAGTATTTT.

This clonotype was counted ten times or more. This chain links TRBV20-1 with TRBJ2-1; D is uncertain. The V end lost 4 bases, the J end lost 7 bases, and 11 bases lay between the germline ends. Germline CDR1 DFQATT, CDR2 SNEGSKA (reference sequence). The CDR3 has 12 residues. CDR3 DNA: TGCAGTGCTAACCGACTGCTTAATGAGCAGTTCTTC. Translated, it gives CSANRLLNEQFF.

Note on this clonotype: Relative to the germline gene, one junction end is altered; a read error may explain this. This sequence joins TRBV2 and TRBJ2-2; possibly TRBD2 for D (6 bases). The CDR3 totals 15 residues. Germline loops: CDR1 SNHLY, CDR2 FYNNEI. The CDR3: CSSTFPQGGTGELFF. The CDR3 coding sequence is TGTTCCAGCACATTTCCCCAGGGAGGCACCGGGGAGCTGTTTTTT.

In its sample, this clonotype was seen a few times. This rearrangement joins TRBV4-2 to TRBJ2-2, with D unclear. Trimming took off 1 base at V and 5 bases at J, with 11 bases between the two ends. This CDR3 is 15 amino acids long. CDR1 is LGHNA, CDR2 YNFKEQ, per germline. The DNA of the CDR3 is TGTGCCAGCAGCCAAGGTGCCACAAGGACCGGGGAGCTGTTTTTT. It translates to CASSQGATRTGELFF.

V usage is TRBV15 and J usage is TRBJ2-2, with D unclear. Germline CDR1 LNHNV, CDR2 YYDKDF (reference sequence). The V gene lost 0 bases and the J gene lost 6 bases, with 14 bases spanning the gap. The CDR3 is made up of 16 amino acids. CDR3 bases: TGTGCCACCAGCAGAGAAGGCCACTCTCCCGCCGGGGAGCTGTTTTTT. Translation: CATSREGHSPAGELFF.

This sequence joins TRBV3-1 and TRBJ2-3, with TRBD2 as a possible D gene (6 bases). CDR3 length equals 15 residues. V lost 4 bases and J lost 1, with 12 bases in between. Germline CDR1 and CDR2: LGHDT and YNNKEL (reference sequence). CDR3 coding DNA: TGTGCCAGCAGCCTCGGCGGGACGGGCACAGATACGCAGTATTTT. It specifies CASSLGGTGTDTQYF.

In its sample, this clonotype was seen a few times. The chain uses TRBV20-1 and TRBJ2-7; 7 bases are a match to TRBD2. V gave up 6 bases and J gave up 3 bases; unmatched junction bases: 11. From germline, CDR1 is DFQATT and CDR2 SNEGSKA (reference sequence). The length of the CDR3 is 14 residues. The CDR3 DNA follows: TGCAGTGCGAATAGAGAGAGCGGGAACTACGAGCAGTACTTC. Translating it yields CSANRESGNYEQYF.

This rearrangement joins TRBV10-2 to TRBJ2-4; D is uncertain. This CDR3 has 16 residues. Between the trimmed V and J ends, which lost 5 bases and 0 bases, there was a span of 14 bases. CDR1 WSHSY and CDR2 SAAADI come from the germline V gene. The CDR3 protein is CASSPDRALAKNIQYF. The CDR3 coding sequence is TGCGCCAGCAGTCCCGACCGAGCGTTAGCCAAAAACATTCAGTACTTC.

This clonotype appeared a few times. This sequence joins TRBV20-1 and TRBJ2-3, with TRBD2 matching 9 bases. V was pared by 2 bases and J by 0 bases, with 0 bases of the junction left unmatched. The CDR3 has 14 amino acids. CDR1 is DFQATT, CDR2 SNEGSKA, per germline (reference sequence). DNA of the CDR3: TGCAGTGCTAGAACTAGCGGGAGCACAGATACGCAGTATTTT. It is translated as CSARTSGSTDTQYF.

This sequence joins TRBV27 and TRBJ2-7; no reliable D call. The CDR3 runs 15 residues. V was clipped by 3 bases and J by 2 bases, with 14 bases between them. Germline V CDR1 and CDR2: MNHEY, SMNVEV (reference sequence). DNA for the CDR3: TGTGCCAGCAGTTTGAGGCGTCGAGGAGCCTACGAGCAGTACTTC. This translates into CASSLRRRGAYEQYF.